A selection of T cell receptor beta chains follows, all from one sample in a study of blood T cell repertoires in COVID-19. TCRdb's copy holds only in-frame clones and misses some; the assay was immunoSEQ multiplex PCR. The sample includes about 300,000 clones, roughly 83% seen only once; the top ten take approximately 1.5%. The sample was peripheral blood. The receptors were gathered from a woman between 45 and 60 years old with acute or convalescent COVID-19. Each CDR3 is given with its conserved first and last residue. The D gene is left open where the match is weak. Expanded clones get a size class; other rows say once, few or many, or leave the size out.

d_gene: .; j_gene: TRBJ2-2; len: 17; abundance: .; v_gene: TRBV3-1/TRBV3-2; CDR3nt: TGTGCCAGCAGCCAAAGAGGCGGCAGCGCGAACACCGGGGAGCTGTTTTTT; CDR3aa: CASSQRGGSANTGELFF
d_gene: .; j_gene: TRBJ2-6; len: 14; abundance: once; v_gene: TRBV28; CDR3nt: TGTGCCAGCAGCCGCAGGCGAGGGGCCAACGTCCTGACTTTC; CDR3aa: CASSRRRGANVLTF
d_gene: .; j_gene: TRBJ2-2; len: 13; abundance: .; v_gene: TRBV29-1; CDR3nt: TGCAGCGTTGAATTCTCGAACACCGGGGAGCTGTTTTTT; CDR3aa: CSVEFSNTGELFF
d_gene: TRBD2; j_gene: TRBJ2-3; len: 17; abundance: .; v_gene: TRBV5-4; CDR3nt: TGTGCCAGCAGCTCTCCGACCAGCGGGAGGGCCACAGATACGCAGTATTTT; CDR3aa: CASSSPTSGRATDTQYF
d_gene: TRBD1; j_gene: TRBJ1-6; len: 15; abundance: few; v_gene: TRBV18; CDR3nt: TGTGCCAGCTCACTCGGGACAGTTGATAATTCACCCCTCCACTTT; CDR3aa: CASSLGTVDNSPLHF
d_gene: TRBD2; j_gene: TRBJ2-1; len: 14; abundance: .; v_gene: TRBV29-1; CDR3nt: TGCCCCGGCCTAAGCGGGGGCTCCTACAATGAGCAGTTCTTC; CDR3aa: CPGLSGGSYNEQFF
d_gene: .; j_gene: TRBJ1-5; len: 15; abundance: .; v_gene: TRBV24-1; CDR3nt: TGTGCCACCAGTGGACGTCAGGGCCCCAATCAGCCCCAGCATTTT; CDR3aa: CATSGRQGPNQPQHF
d_gene: TRBD1; j_gene: TRBJ1-5; len: 15; abundance: .; v_gene: TRBV6-5; CDR3nt: TGTGCCAGCGGACTCCGACAGGGAATCAATCAGCCCCAGCATTTT; CDR3aa: CASGLRQGINQPQHF
d_gene: .; j_gene: TRBJ2-7; len: 17; abundance: .; v_gene: TRBV27; CDR3nt: TGTGCCAGCAGTTTATTCCCCTTGACAAGGTCCCCCCTGGAGCAGTACTTC; CDR3aa: CASSLFPLTRSPLEQYF
d_gene: .; j_gene: TRBJ2-4; len: 16; abundance: .; v_gene: TRBV28; CDR3nt: TGTGCCAGCAGAAGAACTAGGGCGTTAGCCAAAAACATTCAGTACTTC; CDR3aa: CASRRTRALAKNIQYF
d_gene: .; j_gene: TRBJ2-7; len: 19; abundance: .; v_gene: TRBV5-1; CDR3nt: TGCGCCAGCAGCTTGGCCGCGGGACAGGGACTAGCGACATCCTACGAGCAGTACTTC; CDR3aa: CASSLAAGQGLATSYEQYF
d_gene: .; j_gene: TRBJ2-7; len: 12; abundance: few; v_gene: TRBV28; CDR3nt: TGTGCCAGCAGTTTAAGGGGCTACGAGCAGTACTTC; CDR3aa: CASSLRGYEQYF
d_gene: .; j_gene: TRBJ1-4; len: 13; abundance: once; v_gene: TRBV20-1; CDR3nt: TGCAGTGCTAGTACGCAGGGCCCTGAAAAACTGTTTTTT; CDR3aa: CSASTQGPEKLFF
d_gene: .; j_gene: TRBJ2-1; len: 15; abundance: .; v_gene: TRBV5-1; CDR3nt: TGCGCCAGCAGCTTGGATGGGAGGCCCCGCGGGGAGCAGTTCTTC; CDR3aa: CASSLDGRPRGEQFF
d_gene: .; j_gene: TRBJ1-6; len: 15; abundance: .; v_gene: TRBV18; CDR3nt: TGTGCCAGCTCGCCGCTTCGAGTGGATAATTCACCCCTCCACTTT; CDR3aa: CASSPLRVDNSPLHF
d_gene: .; j_gene: TRBJ2-1; len: 13; abundance: .; v_gene: TRBV4-3; CDR3nt: TGCGCCAGCAGCGCGGGGTTCTACAATGAGCAGTTCTTC; CDR3aa: CASSAGFYNEQFF
d_gene: .; j_gene: TRBJ1-5; len: 15; abundance: .; v_gene: TRBV6-6; CDR3nt: TGTGCCAGCAGTTCTTGGGGGCAGGCGAACCAGCCCCAGCATTTT; CDR3aa: CASSSWGQANQPQHF